These T cell receptor beta chains were read from a single sample in a study of cytomegalovirus exposure and HLA in healthy donors. Sequencing used immunoSEQ multiplex PCR; TCRdb keeps in-frame clones, though not all of them. The data hold over 150,000 clones, with approximately 80% observed a single time. What was sequenced was PBMCs. Receptors were obtained from a boy between 5 and 17 years old in good health and CMV-seronegative. Both conserved end residues are part of each CDR3. The D gene is left open where the match is weak. Clone sizes are given selectively: once, few, many, or a class where the clone is expanded.

d_gene: .
j_gene: TRBJ1-1
abundance: .
v_gene: TRBV7-8
CDR3aa: CASRYRTGKNTEAFF
CDR3nt: TGTGCCAGCAGGTACCGAACAGGGAAGAACACTGAAGCTTTCTTT

d_gene: .
j_gene: TRBJ2-7
abundance: .
v_gene: TRBV25-1
CDR3aa: CASSTPGVRSSYEQYF
CDR3nt: TGTGCCAGCAGTACCCCCGGGGTCCGGAGCTCCTACGAGCAGTACTTC

d_gene: TRBD2
j_gene: TRBJ2-2
abundance: .
v_gene: TRBV7-6
CDR3aa: CASSSAASGNNTGELFF
CDR3nt: TGTGCCAGCAGCTCAGCCGCGAGCGGGAATAACACCGGGGAGCTGTTTTTT

d_gene: .
j_gene: TRBJ2-5
abundance: .
v_gene: TRBV6-1
CDR3aa: CASSEFFGETQYF
CDR3nt: TGTGCTAGCAGTGAGTTTTTCGGGGAGACCCAGTACTTC

d_gene: TRBD1
j_gene: TRBJ1-1
abundance: .
v_gene: TRBV2
CDR3aa: CASKKTGGRNTEAFF
CDR3nt: TGTGCCAGCAAAAAGACAGGGGGCCGGAACACTGAAGCTTTCTTT

d_gene: .
j_gene: TRBJ1-2
abundance: .
v_gene: TRBV19
CDR3aa: CASSGLQGGIYGYTF
CDR3nt: TGTGCCAGTAGTGGGTTGCAGGGCGGTATCTATGGCTACACCTTC

d_gene: .
j_gene: TRBJ2-2
abundance: .
v_gene: TRBV7-8
CDR3aa: CASSLGTGTPNTGELFF
CDR3nt: TGTGCCAGCAGTCTTGGTACCGGGACACCGAACACCGGGGAGCTGTTTTTT

d_gene: TRBD1
j_gene: TRBJ2-2
abundance: .
v_gene: TRBV7-3
CDR3aa: CASSSIPQGPSNTGELFF
CDR3nt: TGTGCCAGCAGCTCGATACCACAGGGGCCTTCGAACACCGGGGAGCTGTTTTTT

d_gene: .
j_gene: TRBJ1-5
abundance: .
v_gene: TRBV19
CDR3aa: CASKYKTEVQPQHF
CDR3nt: TGTGCCAGTAAATATAAGACAGAGGTTCAGCCCCAGCATTTT

d_gene: TRBD1
j_gene: TRBJ1-1
abundance: .
v_gene: TRBV15
CDR3aa: CATSRAPITGGTEAFF
CDR3nt: TGTGCCACCAGCAGAGCGCCCATTACAGGGGGCACTGAAGCTTTCTTT

d_gene: TRBD1
j_gene: TRBJ2-7
abundance: .
v_gene: TRBV10-1
CDR3aa: CASSETLDRANSYEQYF
CDR3nt: TGCGCCAGCAGTGAGACCCTTGACAGGGCAAATTCCTACGAGCAGTACTTC

d_gene: .
j_gene: TRBJ1-5
abundance: .
v_gene: TRBV19
CDR3aa: CAASMDSPFSQPQHF
CDR3nt: TGTGCCGCCTCGATGGACAGCCCTTTTAGTCAGCCCCAGCATTTT

d_gene: TRBD2
j_gene: TRBJ2-1
abundance: .
v_gene: TRBV7-7
CDR3aa: CASSPTLGRSGGPSSYNEQFF
CDR3nt: TGTGCTAGCAGCCCCACCCTGGGTCGTAGCGGGGGCCCCAGCTCCTACAATGAGCAGTTCTTC

d_gene: .
j_gene: TRBJ2-7
abundance: .
v_gene: TRBV5-4
CDR3aa: CASSFTPSYEQYF
CDR3nt: TGTGCCAGCAGCTTTACCCCTTCCTACGAGCAGTACTTC

d_gene: .
j_gene: TRBJ2-2
abundance: .
v_gene: TRBV5-8
CDR3aa: CASSSPRKAGELFF
CDR3nt: TGTGCCAGCAGCTCCCCTAGGAAGGCCGGGGAGCTGTTTTTT

d_gene: .
j_gene: TRBJ1-2
abundance: .
v_gene: TRBV30
CDR3aa: CAWSVSQKGGGYTF
CDR3nt: TGTGCCTGGAGTGTGAGCCAAAAGGGAGGAGGCTACACCTTC

d_gene: .
j_gene: TRBJ2-2
abundance: .
v_gene: TRBV5-4
CDR3aa: CASSLEEFNTGELFF
CDR3nt: TGTGCCAGCAGCTTGGAGGAGTTCAACACCGGGGAGCTGTTTTTT

d_gene: TRBD1
j_gene: TRBJ1-2
abundance: .
v_gene: TRBV19
CDR3aa: CASSDPPLQGAARYGYTF
CDR3nt: TGTGCCAGTAGTGATCCTCCCCTACAGGGGGCAGCTCGCTATGGCTACACCTTC

d_gene: TRBD2
j_gene: TRBJ2-7
abundance: once
v_gene: TRBV7-2
CDR3aa: CASSLGLAVLNEQYF
CDR3nt: TGTGCCAGCAGCTTAGGACTAGCGGTACTGAACGAGCAGTACTTC

d_gene: .
j_gene: TRBJ2-7
abundance: once
v_gene: TRBV30
CDR3aa: CAWSVRRAIYEQYF
CDR3nt: TGTGCCTGGAGTGTACGGAGGGCTATCTACGAGCAGTACTTC

d_gene: TRBD1
j_gene: TRBJ2-5
abundance: .
v_gene: TRBV9
CDR3aa: CASSVTGQQETQYF
CDR3nt: TGTGCCAGCAGCGTCACGGGACAGCAAGAGACCCAGTACTTC

d_gene: TRBD2
j_gene: TRBJ2-3
abundance: .
v_gene: TRBV9
CDR3aa: CASSVGGGGGTDTQYF
CDR3nt: TGTGCCAGCAGCGTAGGTGGCGGGGGGGGCACAGATACGCAGTATTTT

d_gene: TRBD1
j_gene: TRBJ2-2
abundance: .
v_gene: TRBV5-1
CDR3aa: CAGSLEGYRGATGELFF
CDR3nt: TGCGCCGGCAGCTTGGAGGGGTACAGGGGGGCCACCGGGGAGCTGTTTTTT

d_gene: TRBD1
j_gene: TRBJ1-1
abundance: .
v_gene: TRBV11-3
CDR3aa: CASQRGLSTEAFF
CDR3nt: TGTGCCAGCCAAAGGGGGCTAAGCACTGAAGCTTTCTTT

d_gene: TRBD2
j_gene: TRBJ2-3
abundance: .
v_gene: TRBV25-1
CDR3aa: CASGLAGVDTQYF
CDR3nt: TGTGCCAGCGGACTAGCGGGTGTAGATACGCAGTATTTT

d_gene: TRBD1
j_gene: TRBJ2-7
abundance: once
v_gene: TRBV9
CDR3aa: CASSVRDSSYEQYF
CDR3nt: TGTGCCAGCAGCGTTCGGGACAGCTCCTACGAGCAGTACTTC

d_gene: TRBD1
j_gene: TRBJ1-2
abundance: once
v_gene: TRBV30
CDR3aa: CAWSADTGQPNAFATDGYTF
CDR3nt: TGTGCCTGGAGTGCAGACACGGGACAGCCGAACGCTTTCGCCACCGATGGCTACACCTTC

d_gene: .
j_gene: TRBJ2-3
abundance: .
v_gene: TRBV11-2
CDR3aa: CASSWNGAGDTQYF
CDR3nt: TGTGCCAGCAGCTGGAATGGGGCCGGAGATACGCAGTATTTT

d_gene: .
j_gene: TRBJ1-1
abundance: .
v_gene: TRBV4-1
CDR3aa: CASSQERYRVTEAFF
CDR3nt: TGCGCCAGCAGCCAAGAGAGGTACAGGGTCACTGAAGCTTTCTTT

d_gene: .
j_gene: TRBJ1-2
abundance: .
v_gene: TRBV4-1
CDR3aa: CASSLGAGNYGYTF
CDR3nt: TGCGCCAGCAGCCTTGGAGCAGGGAACTATGGCTACACCTTC

d_gene: TRBD2
j_gene: TRBJ2-1
abundance: .
v_gene: TRBV5-4
CDR3aa: CASSRGTSASSYNEQFF
CDR3nt: TGTGCCAGCAGCCGAGGGACTAGCGCGAGCTCCTACAATGAGCAGTTCTTC

d_gene: .
j_gene: TRBJ2-5
abundance: once
v_gene: TRBV19
CDR3aa: CASSTSDGGLSQYF
CDR3nt: TGTGCCAGTAGTACCTCGGACGGAGGACTATCCCAGTACTTC

d_gene: .
j_gene: TRBJ2-1
abundance: .
v_gene: TRBV27
CDR3aa: CASRIGGPSYNEQFF
CDR3nt: TGTGCCAGCAGGATAGGAGGGCCTTCCTACAATGAGCAGTTCTTC

d_gene: TRBD1
j_gene: TRBJ1-5
abundance: once
v_gene: TRBV18
CDR3aa: CASSPLGRGQPQHF
CDR3nt: TGTGCCAGCTCACCACTGGGCAGGGGGCAGCCCCAGCATTTT

d_gene: TRBD1
j_gene: TRBJ1-2
abundance: few
v_gene: TRBV7-9
CDR3aa: CASSPGQGNYGYTF
CDR3nt: TGTGCCAGCAGCCCGGGACAGGGGAACTATGGCTACACCTTC

d_gene: TRBD1
j_gene: TRBJ1-1
abundance: .
v_gene: TRBV7-3
CDR3aa: CASSLRASGGGVNTEAFF
CDR3nt: TGTGCCAGCAGCTTAAGGGCCTCAGGGGGCGGGGTGAACACTGAAGCTTTCTTT

d_gene: TRBD1
j_gene: TRBJ2-7
abundance: .
v_gene: TRBV5-1
CDR3aa: CASSSAGQGPVGQYF
CDR3nt: TGCGCCAGCAGCTCGGCGGGACAGGGCCCAGTCGGGCAGTACTTC

d_gene: TRBD1
j_gene: TRBJ1-5
abundance: .
v_gene: TRBV15
CDR3aa: CATSRAPGTGVNQPQHF
CDR3nt: TGTGCCACCAGCAGAGCTCCCGGGACAGGGGTGAATCAGCCCCAGCATTTT

d_gene: TRBD1
j_gene: TRBJ1-2
abundance: .
v_gene: TRBV19
CDR3aa: CASSQGAQAYGYTF
CDR3nt: TGTGCCAGTAGTCAGGGGGCGCAGGCCTATGGCTACACCTTC

d_gene: TRBD2
j_gene: TRBJ2-2
abundance: .
v_gene: TRBV6-4
CDR3aa: CASRAGLAGVDNTGELFF
CDR3nt: TGTGCCAGCAGAGCGGGACTAGCGGGAGTAGATAACACCGGGGAGCTGTTTTTT

d_gene: TRBD1
j_gene: TRBJ1-2
abundance: .
v_gene: TRBV5-1
CDR3aa: CASRVDRAGYGYTF
CDR3nt: TGCGCCAGCAGGGTGGACAGGGCTGGCTATGGCTACACCTTC

d_gene: .
j_gene: TRBJ2-7
abundance: .
v_gene: TRBV4-2
CDR3aa: CASSRVVSYEQYF
CDR3nt: TGTGCCAGCAGCCGCGTTGTCTCCTACGAGCAGTACTTC

d_gene: TRBD1
j_gene: TRBJ1-3
abundance: few
v_gene: TRBV16
CDR3aa: CASSSTGDAGNTIYF
CDR3nt: TGTGCCAGCAGCTCGACAGGGGACGCTGGAAACACCATATATTTT

d_gene: .
j_gene: TRBJ2-7
abundance: .
v_gene: TRBV11-3
CDR3aa: CASSLDQLGGGVGISYEQYF
CDR3nt: TGTGCCAGCAGCTTAGATCAATTGGGTGGCGGGGTAGGAATATCCTACGAGCAGTACTTC

d_gene: .
j_gene: TRBJ1-2
abundance: .
v_gene: TRBV30
CDR3aa: CAWNMAAGLDGYTF
CDR3nt: TGTGCCTGGAATATGGCAGCGGGTCTGGATGGCTACACCTTC

d_gene: TRBD1
j_gene: TRBJ2-7
abundance: .
v_gene: TRBV11-3
CDR3aa: CASSFDRDSLDYEQYF
CDR3nt: TGTGCCAGCAGCTTCGATCGGGACAGCCTGGACTACGAGCAGTACTTC

d_gene: .
j_gene: TRBJ1-1
abundance: .
v_gene: TRBV19
CDR3aa: CASSLTGLVNTEAFF
CDR3nt: TGTGCCAGTAGTTTAACAGGGTTGGTGAACACTGAAGCCTTCTTT